Each of the 29 T cell receptor beta chains below was sequenced from the same sample in a study of blood T cell repertoires in COVID-19. Profiling relied on immunoSEQ multiplex PCR, and the TCRdb table lists in-frame clones only, not all of them. The sample records some 200,000 clones, roughly nine tenths being singletons. The sample was PBMCs or T cells enriched from blood (not recorded which). Receptor source: a woman between 45 and 60 years old in a cohort exposed to, infected with or recovered from COVID-19 (not recorded which).

In this sample, this clone turned up once. V gene TRBV28 combines with J gene TRBJ2-7; TRBD1 might be the D (5 bases). There are 17 residues in the CDR3. Germline loops: CDR1 MDHEN, CDR2 SYDVKM. V lost 2 bases to trimming and J lost 3 bases, with 20 bases between them. The CDR3 region is CASSLRQGARVFYEQYF. Written as DNA, the CDR3 is TGTGCCAGCAGTTTAAGGCAAGGGGCCCGAGTTTTCTACGAGCAGTACTTC.

A single count supports this clone. This chain connects TRBV3-1 (or the pseudogene TRBV3-2) to TRBJ2-6, with no clear D. This CDR3 contains 16 residues. Germline V gives CDR1 LGHDT, CDR2 YNNKEL (reference sequence). Trimming took 2 bases from V and 3 from J, leaving 11 bases between them. The CDR3: CASSQTINLGANVLTF. The CDR3 bases are TGTGCCAGCAGCCAAACTATTAACCTTGGGGCCAACGTCCTGACTTTC.

The chain uses TRBV6-5 and TRBJ1-4, with D hard to call. With 2 bases removed from V and 8 bases from J, the gap between germline ends came to 15 bases. In germline, CDR1 is MNHEY, CDR2 SVGAGI. CDR3 length: 15 amino acids. This CDR3 is CASSYEPGVGEKLFF. The CDR3 DNA is TGTGCCAGCAGTTACGAACCCGGGGTGGGGGAAAAACTGTTTTTT.

The chain employs TRBV6-5 and TRBJ2-1; D perhaps matches TRBD1 (6 bases). V dropped 4 bases and J dropped 9 bases, with 19 bases sitting between them. Germline loops: CDR1 MNHEY, CDR2 SVGAGI. CDR3 length: 15 amino acids. The chain's CDR3 is CASSSKLTGYGEQFF. The DNA of the CDR3 is TGTGCCAGCAGTTCCAAACTTACAGGGTACGGTGAGCAGTTCTTC.

The chain has TRBV15 and TRBJ2-2; D unclear. The V gene's germline CDR1 is LNHNV and CDR2 YYDKDF (reference sequence). The length of the CDR3 is 15 residues. The ends were cut back, 1 base at V and 0 bases at J, with 6 bases in the middle. This CDR3 is CATSRGDTNTGELFF. CDR3 bases: TGTGCCACCAGCAGAGGAGACACGAACACCGGGGAGCTGTTTTTT.

A note on this clone: A much larger clone lies one base from this, so it may be a read error. Other nucleotide sequences from this sample produce the same CDR3. This chain links TRBV9 with TRBJ2-1; 9 bases match TRBD2. Germline loops: CDR1 SGDLS, CDR2 YYNGEE. The CDR3 has 15 amino acids. V lost 0 bases and J lost 2; bases outside the gene matches: 0. The CDR3 DNA follows: TGTGCCAGCAGCGTAGGCGGGGGGGCCTACAATGAGCAGTTCTTC. Protein sequence: CASSVGGGAYNEQFF.

The J gene is TRBJ1-2, the V gene TRBV18, with a weak D call TRBD1 (5 bases). Germline-derived CDR1 and CDR2 are KGHSH and LQKENI. CDR3 length equals 15 residues. V was clipped by 1 base and J by 2 bases, with 11 bases between them. The CDR3 region is CASSPQGVGNYGYTF. CDR3 nucleotides: TGTGCCAGCTCACCACAAGGGGTTGGAAACTATGGCTACACCTTC.

This chain uses TRBV6-5 with TRBJ1-2; no definite D call. Germline V gene sequence: CDR1 MNHEY, CDR2 SVGAGI. The CDR3 covers 13 residues. Trimming removed 2 bases from V and 4 bases from J, with 8 bases in between. DNA for the CDR3: TGTGCCAGCAGTTACGAGGGCGGCTATGGCTACACCTTC. This sequence encodes CASSYEGGYGYTF.

The chain recombines TRBV27 with TRBJ2-1; TRBD2 agrees at 7 bases. Germline lookup yields CDR1 MNHEY and CDR2 SMNVEV (reference sequence). The CDR3 extends over 15 amino acids. V was pared by 6 bases and J by 1 base, with 6 bases of the junction left unmatched. Here the CDR3 reads CASSPLGGSYNEQFF. CDR3 in DNA: TGTGCCAGCAGCCCCTTGGGGGGGTCCTACAATGAGCAGTTCTTC.

The gene calls are TRBV9 and TRBJ2-3; 8 bases agree with TRBD2. This CDR3 comprises 17 residues. CDR1 SGDLS and CDR2 YYNGEE come from the germline V gene. The V segment lost 4 bases and the J segment 0 bases; nucleotides outside the gene matches: 10. This CDR3 reads CASSHQDGTRSTDTQYF. The CDR3 nucleotides read TGTGCCAGCAGCCACCAGGATGGGACTAGAAGCACAGATACGCAGTATTTT.

This chain connects TRBV9 to TRBJ2-7, with 7 bases identical to TRBD1. V lost 2 bases to trimming and J lost 5 bases; unmatched junction nucleotides: 10. The germline gives CDR1 SGDLS, CDR2 YYNGEE. The CDR3 contains 15 residues. CDR3 region: CASSVEGTEFDEQYF. As DNA, the CDR3 is TGTGCCAGCAGCGTCGAGGGGACAGAATTTGACGAGCAGTACTTC.

Written as DNA, the CDR3 is TGTGCCAGTCGTTATAGCAATCAGCCCCAGCATTTT. Translation gives CASRYSNQPQHF. V is TRBV6-5 and J is TRBJ1-5, with D hard to call. The CDR3 extends over 12 amino acids. Germline V gene data show CDR1 as MNHEY and CDR2 as SVGAGI. With 9 bases removed from V and 0 bases from J, the gap between germline ends came to 6 bases.

This sequence joins TRBV15 and TRBJ1-6, with D maybe TRBD1 (6 bases). This CDR3 contains 16 residues. The V gene's germline CDR1 is LNHNV and CDR2 YYDKDF (reference sequence). Trimming left V 1 base short and J 3 bases short, with 10 bases between. CDR3 nucleotides: TGTGCCACCAGCAGAGGTAGGGGGGGCTATAATTCACCCCTCCACTTT. Protein sequence: CATSRGRGGYNSPLHF.

The V gene is TRBV5-1, the J gene TRBJ2-7; 9 bases agree with TRBD2. This CDR3 comprises 14 residues. CDR1 is SGHRS and CDR2 is YFSETQ in the germline V gene. Trimming took 2 bases from V and 3 from J; bases not matched to a gene: 3. CDR3 protein: CASSFGGGVYEQYF. The CDR3 DNA sequence: TGCGCCAGCAGCTTTGGCGGGGGGGTCTACGAGCAGTACTTC.

The chain has TRBV28 and TRBJ2-7; 12 positions match TRBD2. Unmatched junction bases numbered 3, after V lost 6 bases and J lost 6 bases. The V gene's germline CDR1 is MDHEN and CDR2 SYDVKM. The CDR3 has 13 residues. This CDR3 is CASRQGLAGEQYF. The CDR3 nucleotides read TGTGCCAGCAGGCAGGGACTAGCGGGCGAGCAGTACTTC.

This chain connects TRBV9 to TRBJ2-3; D is possibly TRBD2 (6 bases). The CDR3 runs to 15 residues. V was cut by 2 bases and J by 2 bases, with 12 bases left in between. Germline V CDR1 and CDR2: SGDLS, YYNGEE. Here the CDR3 DNA reads TGTGCCAGCAGCGTGGGGGGTCTGGACACAGATACGCAGTATTTT. This codes for CASSVGGLDTDTQYF.

This clone was recorded once. The V and J genes are TRBV29-1 and TRBJ2-1; 8 bases are a match to TRBD1. With 2 bases clipped from V and 5 bases from J, the junction kept 8 bases outside the gene matches. Germline CDR1 and CDR2: SQVTM and ANQGSEA. This CDR3 has 15 residues. The CDR3 is CSVEPQGAPDNEQFF. The CDR3 nucleotides read TGCAGCGTTGAACCCCAGGGGGCTCCCGACAATGAGCAGTTCTTC.

The rearrangement joins TRBV10-2 to TRBJ1-1; D gene ambiguous. CDR3 length: 16 amino acids. V was trimmed by 7 bases and J by 5 bases, leaving 23 bases between them. Germline V gene lookup returns CDR1 WSHSY and CDR2 SAAADI. This CDR3 reads CASTPGAVPTVTEAFF. CDR3 in DNA: TGCGCCAGCACCCCCGGTGCGGTCCCGACTGTTACTGAAGCTTTCTTT.

The rearrangement uses TRBV9 and TRBJ2-3, with TRBD2 matching 8 bases. The CDR3 is made up of 15 amino acids. Per the germline V gene, CDR1 is SGDLS and CDR2 is YYNGEE. The J segment lost 5 bases and the V segment lost 1 base, leaving 6 bases of the junction unmatched. The CDR3 DNA follows: TGTGCCAGCAGCGTATCGGGGGGGCCGAGAGATACGCAGTATTTT. Amino acid sequence: CASSVSGGPRDTQYF.

The chain uses TRBV4-3 and TRBJ1-2; D may be TRBD1 (5 bases). This CDR3 is 17 amino acids long. From germline, CDR1 is LGHNA and CDR2 YSLEER. With 0 bases removed from V and 2 bases from J, the gap between germline ends came to 16 bases. The CDR3 bases are TGCGCCAGCAGCCAAGACCTTAGCCAGGGAGGAAACTATGGCTACACCTTC. Its protein is CASSQDLSQGGNYGYTF.

For the CDR3, the DNA is TGCGCCAGCAGCTTGCAGGGGAAAACCTCTGAAGCTTTCTTT. Translated, it gives CASSLQGKTSEAFF. The chain employs TRBV5-1 and TRBJ1-1; possibly TRBD1 for D (6 bases). CDR3 length equals 14 residues. Trimming removed 1 base from V and 6 bases from J, with 13 bases in between. The germline V gene encodes CDR1 SGHRS and CDR2 YFSETQ.

The chain employs TRBV7-2 and TRBJ2-1, with D possibly being TRBD2 (6 bases). V lost 5 bases and J lost 6, with 11 bases in between. There are 13 residues in the CDR3. Germline loops: CDR1 SGHTA, CDR2 FQGNSA. The CDR3 nucleotides are TGTGCCAGCAGCATATGGGAGGCCAATGAGCAGTTCTTC. This sequence encodes CASSIWEANEQFF.

The chain joins TRBV27 to TRBJ1-4, with D possibly TRBD1 on 6 matching bases. From germline, CDR1 is MNHEY and CDR2 SMNVEV (reference sequence). V lost 2 bases to trimming and J lost 6 bases, with 16 bases between them. The CDR3 covers 16 residues. In nucleotides, the CDR3 is TGTGCCAGCAGTTTAAAAGGCAGGGGAGACTATGAAAAACTGTTTTTT. Translating gives CASSLKGRGDYEKLFF. The variable domain in full, with the rest retrieved from reference TRBV27 and TRBJ1-4, is EAQVTQNPRYLITVTGKKLTVTCSQNMNHEYMSWYRQDPGLGLRQIYYSMNVEVTDKGDVPEGYKVSRKEKRNFPLILESPSPNQTSLYFCASSLKGRGDYEKLFFGSGTQLSVL.

The chain joins TRBV9 to TRBJ1-2; D is undetermined. The ends were cut back, 4 bases at V and 3 bases at J, with 7 bases in the middle. This CDR3 is 12 amino acids long. Germline-derived CDR1 and CDR2 are SGDLS and YYNGEE. The CDR3 sequence is CASSLSHYGYTF. The CDR3 region has the DNA TGTGCCAGCAGCCTTAGTCACTATGGCTACACCTTC.

This chain's CDR3 is CASSLSALGQGDQPQHF. The DNA of the CDR3 is TGCGCCAGCAGCTTGTCAGCTTTAGGACAGGGAGATCAGCCCCAGCATTTT. The rearrangement uses TRBV5-1 and TRBJ1-5; TRBD1 matches 8 bases. Unmatched junction bases numbered 11, after V lost 1 base and J lost 5 bases. Germline CDR1 reads SGHRS; CDR2 reads YFSETQ. There are 17 residues in the CDR3.

This chain connects TRBV9 to TRBJ2-7; 8 nucleotides match TRBD1. CDR1 is SGDLS and CDR2 is YYNGEE in the germline V gene. This CDR3 region has 14 residues. V shed 4 bases, J shed 5 bases, and the junction held 8 bases outside the gene matches. CDR3 coding DNA: TGTGCCAGCAGCCTCGGACAGGGTGTCCACGAGCAGTACTTC. Translating gives CASSLGQGVHEQYF.

The J gene is TRBJ2-1, the V gene TRBV4-3; 12 bases line up with TRBD2. J gave up 4 bases and V 0 bases, and 1 base lay outside the gene matches. Germline assignment: CDR1 LGHNA and CDR2 YSLEER. The CDR3 is 16 amino acids. CDR3 in amino acids: CASSQDTSGGYNEQFF. CDR3 DNA sequence: TGCGCCAGCAGCCAAGATACTAGCGGGGGGTACAATGAGCAGTTCTTC.

On this clone: A single base separates this from a much larger clone, so it may be a read error. This chain connects TRBV12-3 or TRBV12-4 to TRBJ1-1; D possibly corresponds to TRBD1 (5 bases). There are 13 residues in the CDR3. V was shortened by 3 bases and J by 1 base, with 6 bases between the two germline ends. The CDR3 bases are TGTGCCAGCAGTTTCGACAGGAACACTGAAGCTTTCTTT. This encodes CASSFDRNTEAFF.

CDR3 loop: CATSSGSNYGYTF. In nucleotides, the CDR3 is TGTGCCACCAGCTCAGGGTCTAACTATGGCTACACCTTC. V is TRBV15 and J is TRBJ1-2, with D perhaps TRBD1 (5 bases). Looked up from germline, CDR1 is LNHNV and CDR2 is YYDKDF (reference sequence). This CDR3 contains 13 residues. V lost 5 bases, J lost 0 bases, and 7 bases lay in between.